This TCR beta chain comes out of a study of shared clonotypes between healthy human individuals. Study at large: The plates for each donor numbered three CD4 naive, three CD4 memory, two CD8 naive and one CD8 memory.

Per germline, CDR1 MDHEN and CDR2 SYDVKM. This CDR3 region has 14 residues. The V and J ends lost 8 bases and 3 bases, in that order; junction bases with no gene match: 8. Template for every sorted-subset replicate PCR totaled about 0.2 ug DNA, around 33,000 T cell genomes. The repertoire was sequenced with immunoSEQ multiplex PCR; TCRdb's copy has only in-frame clones and lacks some. This sample carries some 2.4 million clones, roughly 93% of them seen once, and the ten largest clones take roughly 0.39%. The donors, all of them Caucasian adults, lived in Nashville, Tennessee. CD45RA-negative memory and CD45RA+ naive subsets were split from the CD4+ cells.

This TCR derives from a man younger than 30 in good health. Some clones in this sample may be carry-over from other donors' samples. Sequenced sample: naive CD4+ T cells from PBMCs. Subset described: CD45RA+ positively selected. The chain uses TRBV28 and TRBJ1-1, with 8 bases identical to TRBD1. CDR3 DNA sequence: TGTGCCAGCTACCGACAGGGGTGGTACACTGAAGCTTTCTTT. It is translated as CASYRQGWYTEAFF.